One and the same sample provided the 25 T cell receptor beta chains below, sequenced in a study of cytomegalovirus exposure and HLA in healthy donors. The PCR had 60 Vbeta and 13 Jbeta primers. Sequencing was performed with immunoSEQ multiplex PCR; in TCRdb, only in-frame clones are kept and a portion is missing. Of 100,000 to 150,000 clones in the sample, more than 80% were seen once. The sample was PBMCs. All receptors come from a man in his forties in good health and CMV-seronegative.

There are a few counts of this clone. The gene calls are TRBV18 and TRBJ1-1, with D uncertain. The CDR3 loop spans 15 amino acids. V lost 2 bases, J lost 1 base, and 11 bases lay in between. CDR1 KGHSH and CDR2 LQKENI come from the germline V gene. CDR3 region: CASSPSNPGNTEAFF. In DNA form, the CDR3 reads TGTGCCAGCTCACCATCCAATCCGGGGAACACTGAAGCTTTCTTT.

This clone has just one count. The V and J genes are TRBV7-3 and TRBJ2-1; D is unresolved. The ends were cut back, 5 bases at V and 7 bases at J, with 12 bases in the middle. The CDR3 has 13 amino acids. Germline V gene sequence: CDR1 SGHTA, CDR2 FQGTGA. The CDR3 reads CASSDGDWNEQFF. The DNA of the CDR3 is TGTGCCAGCAGCGACGGAGACTGGAATGAGCAGTTCTTC.

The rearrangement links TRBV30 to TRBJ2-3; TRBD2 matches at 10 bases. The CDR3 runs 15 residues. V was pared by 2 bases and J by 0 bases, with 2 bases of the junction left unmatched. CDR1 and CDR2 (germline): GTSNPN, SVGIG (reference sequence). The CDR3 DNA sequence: TGTGCCTGGAGTCCTAGCGGGGGTAGCACAGATACGCAGTATTTT. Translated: CAWSPSGGSTDTQYF.

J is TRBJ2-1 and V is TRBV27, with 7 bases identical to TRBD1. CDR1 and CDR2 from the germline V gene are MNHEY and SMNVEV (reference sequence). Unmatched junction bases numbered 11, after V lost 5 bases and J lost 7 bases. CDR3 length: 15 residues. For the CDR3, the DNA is TGTGCCAGCAGTACCTCGGCACAGGGGACGAATGAGCAGTTCTTC. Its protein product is CASSTSAQGTNEQFF.

In DNA, the CDR3 is TGTGCCAGCTCTCCCCGGCAGGGTTCCGAGACCCAGTACTTC. This encodes CASSPRQGSETQYF. This chain links TRBV18 with TRBJ2-5; possible D gene TRBD1, 5 bases. Germline-derived CDR1 and CDR2 are KGHSH and LQKENI. V lost 6 bases and J lost 5, with 16 bases in between. The CDR3 consists of 14 residues.

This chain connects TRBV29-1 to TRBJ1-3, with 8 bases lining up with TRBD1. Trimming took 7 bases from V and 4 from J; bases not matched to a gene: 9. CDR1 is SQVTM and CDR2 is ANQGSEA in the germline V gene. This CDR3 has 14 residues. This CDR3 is CSATGAATGNTIYF. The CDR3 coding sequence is TGCAGCGCGACAGGGGCCGCAACAGGAAACACCATATATTTT.

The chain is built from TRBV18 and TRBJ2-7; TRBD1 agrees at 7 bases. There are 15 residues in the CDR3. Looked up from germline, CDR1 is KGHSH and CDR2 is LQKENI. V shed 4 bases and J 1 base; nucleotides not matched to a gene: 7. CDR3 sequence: CASSLGQAASYEQYF. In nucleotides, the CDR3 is TGTGCCAGCTCACTTGGACAGGCCGCATCCTACGAGCAGTACTTC.

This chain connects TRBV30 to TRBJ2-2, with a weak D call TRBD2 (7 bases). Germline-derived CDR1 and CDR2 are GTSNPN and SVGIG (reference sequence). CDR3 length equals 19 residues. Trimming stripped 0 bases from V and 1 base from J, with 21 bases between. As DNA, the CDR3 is TGTGCCTGGAGTGTTTTATATATGGGGGGGGCGAGGAACACCGGGGAGCTGTTTTTT. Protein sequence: CAWSVLYMGGARNTGELFF.

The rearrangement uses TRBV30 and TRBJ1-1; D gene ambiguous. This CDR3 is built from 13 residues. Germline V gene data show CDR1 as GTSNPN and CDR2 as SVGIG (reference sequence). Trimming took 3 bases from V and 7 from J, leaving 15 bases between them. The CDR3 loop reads CAWRGGGSVEAFF. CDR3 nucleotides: TGTGCCTGGAGGGGCGGAGGTAGCGTTGAAGCTTTCTTT.

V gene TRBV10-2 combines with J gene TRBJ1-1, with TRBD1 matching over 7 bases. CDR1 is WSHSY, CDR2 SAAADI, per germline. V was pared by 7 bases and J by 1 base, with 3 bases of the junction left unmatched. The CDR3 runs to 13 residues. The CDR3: CASKTGANTEAFF. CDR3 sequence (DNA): TGCGCCAGCAAAACAGGGGCGAACACTGAAGCTTTCTTT.

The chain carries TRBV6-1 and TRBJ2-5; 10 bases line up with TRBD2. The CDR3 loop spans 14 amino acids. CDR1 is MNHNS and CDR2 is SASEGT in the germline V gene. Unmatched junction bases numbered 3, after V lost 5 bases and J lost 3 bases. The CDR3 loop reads CASSLAGVEETQYF. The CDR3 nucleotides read TGTGCCAGCAGTCTAGCGGGAGTGGAAGAGACCCAGTACTTC.

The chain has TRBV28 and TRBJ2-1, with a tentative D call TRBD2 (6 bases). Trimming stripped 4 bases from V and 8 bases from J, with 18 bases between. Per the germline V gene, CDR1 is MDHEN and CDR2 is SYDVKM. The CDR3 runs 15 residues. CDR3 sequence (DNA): TGTGCCAGCAGTTCCGGGACTGAGCCCCAGGATGAGCAGTTCTTC. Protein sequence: CASSSGTEPQDEQFF.

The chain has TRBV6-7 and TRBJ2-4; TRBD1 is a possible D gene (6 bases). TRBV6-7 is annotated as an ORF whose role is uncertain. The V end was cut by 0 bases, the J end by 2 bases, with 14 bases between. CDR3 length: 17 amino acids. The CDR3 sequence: CASSYSGGRGTKNIQYF. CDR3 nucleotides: TGTGCCAGCAGTTACTCGGGTGGCAGGGGAACCAAAAACATTCAGTACTTC.

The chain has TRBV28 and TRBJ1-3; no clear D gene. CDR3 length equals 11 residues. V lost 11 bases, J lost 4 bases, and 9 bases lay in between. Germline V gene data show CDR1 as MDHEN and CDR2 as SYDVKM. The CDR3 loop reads CAGLRGNTIYF. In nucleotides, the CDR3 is TGTGCCGGCTTGAGGGGAAACACCATATATTTT.

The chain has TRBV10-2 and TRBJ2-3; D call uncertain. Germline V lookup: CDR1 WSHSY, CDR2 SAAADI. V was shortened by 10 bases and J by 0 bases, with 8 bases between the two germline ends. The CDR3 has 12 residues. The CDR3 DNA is TGCGCCACGATGCGGAGCACAGATACGCAGTATTTT. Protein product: CATMRSTDTQYF.

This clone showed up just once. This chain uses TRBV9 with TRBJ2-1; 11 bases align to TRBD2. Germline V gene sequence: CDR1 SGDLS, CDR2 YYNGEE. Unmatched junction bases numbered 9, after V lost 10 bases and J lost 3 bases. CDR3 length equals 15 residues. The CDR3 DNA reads TGTGCCCGCCACCCCGGGACTAGCGGCTACAATGAGCAGTTCTTC. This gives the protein CARHPGTSGYNEQFF. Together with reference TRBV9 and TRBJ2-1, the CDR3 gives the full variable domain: DSGVTQTPKHLITATGQRVTLRCSPRSGDLSVYWYQQSLDQGLQFLIQYYNGEERAKGNILERFSAQQFPDLHSELNLSSLELGDSALYFCARHPGTSGYNEQFFGPGTRLTVL.

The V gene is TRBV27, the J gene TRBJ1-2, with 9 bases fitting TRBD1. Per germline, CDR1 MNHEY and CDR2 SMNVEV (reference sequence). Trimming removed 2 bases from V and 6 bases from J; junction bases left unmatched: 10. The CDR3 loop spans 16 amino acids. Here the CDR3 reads CASSLASGTGKHGYTF. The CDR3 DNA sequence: TGTGCCAGCAGTTTAGCCTCCGGGACAGGGAAACATGGCTACACCTTC.

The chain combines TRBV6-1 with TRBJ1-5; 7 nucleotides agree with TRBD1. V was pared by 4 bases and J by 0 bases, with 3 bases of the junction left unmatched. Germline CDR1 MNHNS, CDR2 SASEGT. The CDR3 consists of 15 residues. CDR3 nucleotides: TGTGCCAGCAGTGGACAGGGCTCTAGCAATCAGCCCCAGCATTTT. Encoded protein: CASSGQGSSNQPQHF.

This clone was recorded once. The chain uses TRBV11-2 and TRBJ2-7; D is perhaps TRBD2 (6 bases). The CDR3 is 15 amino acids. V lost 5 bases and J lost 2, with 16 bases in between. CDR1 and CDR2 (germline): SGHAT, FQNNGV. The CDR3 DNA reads TGTGCCAGCAGCCTAGCCGGGACTTCCACCTACGAGCAGTACTTC. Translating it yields CASSLAGTSTYEQYF.

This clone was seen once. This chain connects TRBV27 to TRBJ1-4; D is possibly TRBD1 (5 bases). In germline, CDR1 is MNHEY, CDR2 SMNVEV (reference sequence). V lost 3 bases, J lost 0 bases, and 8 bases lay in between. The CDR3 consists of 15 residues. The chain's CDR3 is CASSFKGATNEKLFF. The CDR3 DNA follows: TGTGCCAGCAGTTTTAAAGGGGCAACTAATGAAAAACTGTTTTTT.

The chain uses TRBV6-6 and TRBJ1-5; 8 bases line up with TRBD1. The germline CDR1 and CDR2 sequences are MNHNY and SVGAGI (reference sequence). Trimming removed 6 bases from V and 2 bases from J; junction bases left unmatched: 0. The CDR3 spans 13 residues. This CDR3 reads CASRGQGNQPQHF. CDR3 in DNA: TGTGCCAGCAGGGGACAGGGCAATCAGCCCCAGCATTTT.

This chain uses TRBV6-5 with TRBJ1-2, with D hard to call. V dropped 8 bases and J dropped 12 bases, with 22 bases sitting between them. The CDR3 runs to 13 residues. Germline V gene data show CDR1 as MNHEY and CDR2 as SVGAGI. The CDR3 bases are TGTGCCAGCGGCGCAGCCAGCGGAGGAGGGAACACCTTC. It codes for CASGAASGGGNTF.

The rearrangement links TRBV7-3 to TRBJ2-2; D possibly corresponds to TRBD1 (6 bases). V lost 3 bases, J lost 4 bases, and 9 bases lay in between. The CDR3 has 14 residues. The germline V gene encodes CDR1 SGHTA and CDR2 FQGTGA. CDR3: CASSFDRRTGELFF. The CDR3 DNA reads TGTGCCAGCAGCTTTGACAGGCGCACCGGGGAGCTGTTTTTT.

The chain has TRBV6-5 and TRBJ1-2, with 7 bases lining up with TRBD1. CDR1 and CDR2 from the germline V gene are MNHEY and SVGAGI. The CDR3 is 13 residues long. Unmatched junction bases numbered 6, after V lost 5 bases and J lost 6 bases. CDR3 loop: CASSLQGVHGYTF. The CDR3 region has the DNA TGTGCCAGCAGTCTCCAGGGGGTTCATGGCTACACCTTC.

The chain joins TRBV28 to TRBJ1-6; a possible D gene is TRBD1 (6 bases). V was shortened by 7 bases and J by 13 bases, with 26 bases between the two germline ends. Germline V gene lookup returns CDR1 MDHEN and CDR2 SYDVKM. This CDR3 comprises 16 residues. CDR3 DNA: TGTGCCAGCACTTCAGGGAGTGGGACATCCTACCCCCCCCTCCACTTT. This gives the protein CASTSGSGTSYPPLHF.